Below are 17 T cell receptor beta chains sequenced from a single sample in a study of T cell changes during pregnancy in multiple sclerosis. Data came from immunoSEQ multiplex PCR; TCRdb stores just in-frame clones and leaves some out. The sample contains around 50,000 clones, about 92% of which appear only once. The sample consisted of CD8+ T cells from peripheral blood mononuclear cells, taken in the second trimester of pregnancy. These receptors all stem from a female donor with multiple sclerosis, enrolled in a pregnancy study.

The gene calls are TRBV5-1 and TRBJ2-2, with a possible D match to TRBD1 (6 bases). The CDR3 is 17 residues long. With 4 bases removed from V and 6 bases from J, the gap between germline ends came to 22 bases. Germline assignment: CDR1 SGHRS and CDR2 YFSETQ. CDR3 DNA sequence: TGCGCCAGCAGCCCGACAGGCGGCTCAGCCCGGGCCGGGGAGCTGTTTTTT. It is translated as CASSPTGGSARAGELFF.

The chain employs TRBV30 and TRBJ2-7; 8 bases agree with TRBD2. With 1 base clipped from V and 3 bases from J, the junction kept 5 bases outside the gene matches. The germline V gene encodes CDR1 GTSNPN and CDR2 SVGIG (reference sequence). CDR3 length: 14 amino acids. The CDR3 sequence: CAWSEGSGNYEQYF. CDR3 in DNA: TGTGCCTGGAGTGAGGGTAGCGGGAACTACGAGCAGTACTTC. The whole variable domain, filled in from reference TRBV30 and TRBJ2-7, reads SQTIHQWPATLVQPVGSPLSLECTVEGTSNPNLYWYRQAAGRGLQLLFYSVGIGQISSEVPQNLSASRPQDRQFILSSKKLLLSDSGFYLCAWSEGSGNYEQYFGPGTRLTVT.

This chain links TRBV4-2 with TRBJ2-5; TRBD2 matches at 7 bases. V was clipped by 1 base and J by 0 bases; unmatched bases: 2. This CDR3 is built from 15 residues. Germline assignment: CDR1 LGHNA and CDR2 YNFKEQ. CDR3: CASSQARGDQETQYF. The CDR3, as DNA: TGTGCCAGCAGCCAAGCCCGGGGGGACCAAGAGACCCAGTACTTC.

The rearrangement joins TRBV28 to TRBJ2-2; 13 positions match TRBD2. This CDR3 is 18 amino acids long. The germline CDR1 and CDR2 sequences are MDHEN and SYDVKM. V lost 5 bases, J lost 6 bases, and 12 bases stayed unmatched. CDR3 sequence reads: CASSPFSGLAGDAGELFF. The CDR3 DNA sequence: TGTGCCAGCAGTCCCTTTTCCGGACTAGCGGGAGATGCCGGGGAGCTGTTTTTT.

Only one count was recorded for this clone. This chain connects TRBV7-9 to TRBJ2-2; 11 nucleotides line up with TRBD2. The CDR3 extends over 17 amino acids. V was clipped by 5 bases and J by 2 bases; unmatched bases: 7. Germline CDR1 is SEHNR and CDR2 is FQNEAQ (reference sequence). The CDR3 bases are TGTGCCAGCAGCGGGGGGACTAGCGGAATAAACACCGGGGAGCTGTTTTTT. Translation gives CASSGGTSGINTGELFF.

The rearrangement uses TRBV29-1 and TRBJ2-7; a possible D gene is TRBD1 (6 bases). Germline assignment: CDR1 SQVTM and CDR2 ANQGSEA. V gave up 3 bases and J gave up 0 bases, with 15 bases separating them. The CDR3 spans 15 residues. The CDR3 loop is CSVDVGQGSSYEQYF. DNA of the CDR3: TGCAGCGTTGACGTTGGCCAGGGGAGCTCCTACGAGCAGTACTTC.

CDR3 residues: CASSQDLGIGRTGELFF. The CDR3, as DNA: TGCGCCAGCAGCCAAGATCTCGGGATCGGACGGACCGGGGAGCTGTTTTTT. The chain links TRBV4-3 to TRBJ2-2, with TRBD2 as a possible D gene (5 bases). The CDR3 has 17 residues. The germline gives CDR1 LGHNA, CDR2 YSLEER. The V end lost 0 bases, the J end lost 5 bases, and 16 bases lay between the germline ends.

The chain joins TRBV18 to TRBJ1-1, with D unclear. The V gene's germline CDR1 is KGHSH and CDR2 LQKENI. V gave up 2 bases and J gave up 4 bases, with 5 bases separating them. CDR3 size: 12 residues. The CDR3 region is CASSPSGTEAFF. The DNA for the CDR3 is TGTGCCAGCTCACCATCAGGCACTGAAGCTTTCTTT.

V gene TRBV2 combines with J gene TRBJ2-7, with 7 bases aligning to TRBD1. Trimming at V came to 4 bases and at J to 5 bases, leaving 5 bases not matched to a gene. The CDR3 has 13 amino acids. From germline, CDR1 is SNHLY and CDR2 FYNNEI. CDR3 residues: CASSGIDRDEQYF. CDR3 sequence (DNA): TGTGCCAGCAGTGGAATTGACAGGGACGAGCAGTACTTC.

The J gene is TRBJ1-1, the V gene TRBV19; a possible D gene is TRBD1 (5 bases). V was shortened by 5 bases and J by 7 bases, with 11 bases between the two germline ends. The germline V gene has CDR1 LNHDA and CDR2 SQIVND (reference sequence). This CDR3 has 12 amino acids. DNA for the CDR3: TGTGCCAGTAGTTCCGACAGTTTTGAAGCTTTCTTT. This encodes CASSSDSFEAFF.

The genes are TRBV7-9 and TRBJ2-2; tentatively, D is TRBD2 (6 bases). The CDR3 has 19 residues. V was cut by 10 bases and J by 6 bases, with 33 bases left in between. The germline V gene encodes CDR1 SEHNR and CDR2 FQNEAQ (reference sequence). The CDR3 sequence: CATPIGTNGGSGVPGELFF. In DNA form, the CDR3 reads TGTGCCACACCCATAGGGACCAATGGAGGTAGCGGAGTCCCCGGGGAGCTGTTTTTT.

V gene TRBV7-9 combines with J gene TRBJ2-3; TRBD1 is a possible D gene (6 bases). Trimming took off 7 bases at V and 0 bases at J, with 14 bases between the two ends. CDR1 SEHNR and CDR2 FQNEAQ come from the germline V gene (reference sequence). The CDR3 consists of 15 residues. CDR3 sequence reads: CASKGTTASTDTQYF. The CDR3 DNA reads TGTGCCAGCAAAGGGACAACTGCTAGCACAGATACGCAGTATTTT.

The chain uses TRBV27 and TRBJ2-7; 10 bases map to TRBD2. Germline V gene sequence: CDR1 MNHEY, CDR2 SMNVEV (reference sequence). The J segment lost 2 bases and the V segment lost 3 bases, leaving 10 bases of the junction unmatched. The CDR3 totals 17 residues. The CDR3 bases are TGTGCCAGCAGTTTCTTATCAAAAAGCGGGAGGGCCTACGAGCAGTACTTC. Translating it yields CASSFLSKSGRAYEQYF.

This chain joins TRBV6-1 and TRBJ2-7; 9 bases align to TRBD1. Germline-derived CDR1 and CDR2 are MNHNS and SASEGT. J was trimmed by 5 bases and V by 1 base; bases with no gene match: 9. CDR3 size: 16 residues. CDR3 coding DNA: TGTGCCAGCAGTGAAGGTGGGGACAGGGCCATAGACGAGCAGTACTTC. Amino acids: CASSEGGDRAIDEQYF.

V is TRBV27 and J is TRBJ2-1; 13 nucleotides align to TRBD2. Germline CDR1 MNHEY, CDR2 SMNVEV (reference sequence). This CDR3 contains 16 residues. With V trimmed by 4 bases and J by 6 bases, 6 bases remained unmatched. The CDR3 DNA is TGTGCCAGCAGTTATGGCGGGACTAGCGGGATCAATGAGCAGTTCTTC. Its translation is CASSYGGTSGINEQFF.

A few counts support this clone. The V call is TRBV7-3, the J call TRBJ1-2, with 7 bases fitting TRBD1. The CDR3 spans 13 residues. Germline CDR1 is SGHTA and CDR2 is FQGTGA. The V segment lost 4 bases and the J segment 7 bases; nucleotides outside the gene matches: 6. The CDR3 DNA is TGTGCCAGCAGCTCAGAGGGGGCGGCTGGCTACACCTTC. It encodes CASSSEGAAGYTF. The full variable domain, with the rest looked up from reference TRBV7-3 and TRBJ1-2, is GAGVSQTPSNKVTEKGKYVELRCDPISGHTALYWYRQSLGQGPEFLIYFQGTGAADDSGLPNDRFFAVRPEGSVSTLKIQRTERGDSAVYLCASSSEGAAGYTFGSGTRLTVV.

The V gene is TRBV28, the J gene TRBJ2-1; possible D gene TRBD1, 6 bases. Germline CDR1 reads MDHEN; CDR2 reads SYDVKM. Trimming removed 2 bases from V and 9 bases from J, with 11 bases in between. The CDR3 extends over 13 amino acids. CDR3 region: CASSLGRGGEQFF. The CDR3 coding sequence is TGTGCCAGCAGTTTAGGCAGGGGTGGTGAGCAGTTCTTC.